This TCR beta chain appears in the sequencing data of a study of beta chain features in type 1 diabetes. Study-wide points: Sequencing from cDNA could over-represent high-TCR-expressing cells.

Reverse transcription of all isolated RNA meant that expressed TCRB transcripts were sequenced. Naive, central memory and regulatory T cell samples yielded some 3.9 million reads on average. TCRdb keeps only in-frame clones here, not all; method: immunoSEQ multiplex PCR. This repertoire shows about 320,000 clones, around 15% found once; its top ten account for more than 6.5%. Germline V gene data show CDR1 as SGHVS and CDR2 as FQNEAQ. Trimming removed 1 base at V and 7 bases at J, with 10 bases between. The CDR3 runs to 13 residues. To note about this clone: Its matching antigen is unknown.

The V gene is TRBV7-8, the J gene TRBJ2-5; a possible D gene is TRBD2 (6 bases). The specimen sequenced was central memory CD4+ T cells from blood. The TCR comes from a man under 40 in good health. The CDR3, as DNA: TGTGCCAGCAGCTTAGTGCGGGAAGGGACCCAGTACTTC. It specifies CASSLVREGTQYF.